A selection of T cell receptor beta chains follows, all from one sample in a study of shared clonotypes between healthy human individuals. Assay: immunoSEQ multiplex PCR; the TCRdb copy retains only in-frame clones and omits some. The sample carries 2 million to 2.5 million clones, more than 80% recorded once. Sequencing input: naive CD4+ T cells from PBMCs. Every receptor here comes from a man aged 18 to 29 in good health. Some clones in this sample may be carry-over from other donors' samples. Each CDR3 is given with its conserved first and last residue. A D gene is named only where the DNA matches it firmly. Clone size is stated in some rows and not others, as once, few, many or a class when expanded.

V: TRBV28; length: 12; J: TRBJ1-2; D: -; size: -; DNA: TGTGCCAGCAGTTCGAGGCCAGAAGGCTACACCTTC; CDR3: CASSSRPEGYTF
V: TRBV27; length: 14; J: TRBJ2-1; D: -; size: once; DNA: TGTGCCAGCAGTTTGAGGGGGGACTCCAATGAGCAGTTCTTC; CDR3: CASSLRGDSNEQFF
V: TRBV5-8; length: 15; J: TRBJ1-1; D: -; size: -; DNA: TGTGCCAGCAGCCCCCCAGTCATCATGAACACTGAAGCTTTCTTT; CDR3: CASSPPVIMNTEAFF
V: TRBV6-1; length: 14; J: TRBJ2-7; D: -; size: -; DNA: TGTGCCAGCAGTGAAGCGCGCAGGATCTACGAGCAGTACTTC; CDR3: CASSEARRIYEQYF
V: TRBV11-3; length: 13; J: TRBJ2-5; D: TRBD2; size: -; DNA: TGTGCCAGCAGCCGAGCGGGAGAAGAGACCCAGTACTTC; CDR3: CASSRAGEETQYF
V: TRBV28; length: 14; J: TRBJ1-2; D: -; size: -; DNA: TGTGCCAGCAGTTCTGAGGGTATACACTATGGCTACACCTTC; CDR3: CASSSEGIHYGYTF
V: TRBV19; length: 15; J: TRBJ2-7; D: -; size: -; DNA: TGTGCCAGTGGGGGGTCCGGGTCCCCAACCTACGAGCAGTACTTC; CDR3: CASGGSGSPTYEQYF
V: TRBV2; length: 14; J: TRBJ1-1; D: -; size: -; DNA: TGTGCCAGCATCCTCGAGGGTAATATCGCTGAAGCTTTCTTT; CDR3: CASILEGNIAEAFF
V: TRBV28; length: 15; J: TRBJ1-5; D: TRBD1; size: -; DNA: TGTGCCAGCAGATCTCCCGGGACAGGGAATCAGCCCCAGCATTTT; CDR3: CASRSPGTGNQPQHF
V: TRBV6-5; length: 15; J: TRBJ1-2; D: -; size: -; DNA: TGTGCCAGCAGTTACGCGCCGATAACCCATTATGGCTACACCTTC; CDR3: CASSYAPITHYGYTF
V: TRBV25-1; length: 16; J: TRBJ2-5; D: -; size: -; DNA: TGTGCCAGCAGTGGGGATGGGACACCTTACCAAGAGACCCAGTACTTC; CDR3: CASSGDGTPYQETQYF
V: TRBV28; length: 16; J: TRBJ2-5; D: -; size: once; DNA: TGTGCCAGCAGTTACGGGGTAGCGGCTAGCCAAGAGACCCAGTACTTC; CDR3: CASSYGVAASQETQYF
V: TRBV19; length: 14; J: TRBJ2-5; D: -; size: -; DNA: TGTGCCAGTCGTCACGGACGCTCGGGAGAGACCCAGTACTTC; CDR3: CASRHGRSGETQYF
V: TRBV6-6; length: 14; J: TRBJ1-2; D: TRBD1; size: -; DNA: TGTGCCAGCAGTAACAGGGGAGGGGTGTATGGCTACACCTTC; CDR3: CASSNRGGVYGYTF
V: TRBV13; length: 23; J: TRBJ2-3; D: TRBD2; size: -; DNA: TGTGCCAGCAGCGTAACGCCGTGGTTGGGACTAGCGGGAGACCCCACTAGCACAGATACGCAGTATTTT; CDR3: CASSVTPWLGLAGDPTSTDTQYF
V: TRBV6-6; length: 13; J: TRBJ2-2; D: -; size: -; DNA: TGTGCCAGCAGTTACGAAGGTCCCGGGGAGCTGTTTTTT; CDR3: CASSYEGPGELFF
V: TRBV19; length: 13; J: TRBJ2-1; D: TRBD2; size: -; DNA: TGTGCCAGTAGCCTACTAGGGAGGGATGAGCAGTTCTTC; CDR3: CASSLLGRDEQFF
V: TRBV7-2; length: 15; J: TRBJ2-2; D: TRBD1; size: -; DNA: TGTGCCAGCAGCTCGGGACAGGGTCAGGCCGGGGAGCTGTTTTTT; CDR3: CASSSGQGQAGELFF
V: TRBV27; length: 14; J: TRBJ2-1; D: -; size: -; DNA: TGTGCCAGCAGTTTATCCCGGGCGCGTGGTGAGCAGTTCTTC; CDR3: CASSLSRARGEQFF
V: TRBV7-9; length: 13; J: TRBJ1-1; D: -; size: few; DNA: TGTGCCAGCAGCCCAGGGACGAACACTGAAGCTTTCTTT; CDR3: CASSPGTNTEAFF
V: TRBV11-2; length: 15; J: TRBJ2-5; D: TRBD1; size: -; DNA: TGTGCCAGCAGCCGCCTCTGGACAGGGGAGGAGACCCAGTACTTC; CDR3: CASSRLWTGEETQYF
V: TRBV28; length: 14; J: TRBJ1-4; D: -; size: -; DNA: TGTGCCAGCATTTCCGGGCCTCCCTTTGAAAAACTGTTTTTT; CDR3: CASISGPPFEKLFF
V: TRBV7-9; length: 13; J: TRBJ1-4; D: -; size: -; DNA: TGTGCCAGCAGCTTAAGTGAGGCTGAAAAACTGTTTTTT; CDR3: CASSLSEAEKLFF
V: TRBV29-1; length: 17; J: TRBJ1-5; D: TRBD1; size: once; DNA: TGCACCTCTCCCGGGGGGACAGGGACACCGAGCAATCAGCCCCAGCATTTT; CDR3: CTSPGGTGTPSNQPQHF
V: TRBV19; length: 14; J: TRBJ1-1; D: -; size: -; DNA: TGTGCCAGTAGTAGACGGGTGCAGCCCGCTGAAGCTTTCTTT; CDR3: CASSRRVQPAEAFF
V: TRBV27; length: 17; J: TRBJ2-7; D: TRBD2; size: -; DNA: TGTGCCAGCAGTCTTAAAGGGACTAGCGGGGATACCTACGAGCAGTACTTC; CDR3: CASSLKGTSGDTYEQYF
V: TRBV28; length: 17; J: TRBJ2-1; D: TRBD1; size: -; DNA: TGTGCCAGCAGTTCAGGACAGGGGGGGCGGTCCTACAATGAGCAGTTCTTC; CDR3: CASSSGQGGRSYNEQFF
V: TRBV6-6; length: 14; J: TRBJ2-2; D: TRBD1; size: -; DNA: TGTGCCAGCCTTAGGACAGGGAACACCGGGGAGCTGTTTTTT; CDR3: CASLRTGNTGELFF
V: TRBV19; length: 16; J: TRBJ2-5; D: TRBD2; size: -; DNA: TGTGCCCGTAGTATGGGACTAGTCGGAGGAGGGGAGACCCAGTACTTC; CDR3: CARSMGLVGGGETQYF
V: TRBV7-2; length: 15; J: TRBJ2-1; D: -; size: -; DNA: TGTGCCAGCGCCCTTAGGTTGGTAGACTACAATGAGCAGTTCTTC; CDR3: CASALRLVDYNEQFF
V: TRBV30; length: 16; J: TRBJ2-1; D: -; size: -; DNA: TGTGCCTGGAGTATGTCAGGGGCCGGGGGGTACAATGAGCAGTTCTTC; CDR3: CAWSMSGAGGYNEQFF
V: TRBV7-9; length: 12; J: TRBJ2-5; D: -; size: -; DNA: TGTGCCAGCAGCTTCGCCCGGGAGACCCAGTACTTC; CDR3: CASSFARETQYF
V: TRBV28; length: 15; J: TRBJ2-2; D: TRBD2; size: -; DNA: TGTGCCAGCAGTCCTAGCGGAACCTGGGCCGGGGAGCTGTTTTTT; CDR3: CASSPSGTWAGELFF
V: TRBV6-1; length: 17; J: TRBJ2-3; D: TRBD2; size: -; DNA: TGTGCCAGCAGTGGGGGACTAGCGGGCTCTGGCACAGATACGCAGTATTTT; CDR3: CASSGGLAGSGTDTQYF
V: TRBV5-1; length: 14; J: TRBJ2-1; D: -; size: -; DNA: TGCGCCAGCAGCGTCGGACTGAACTACAATGAGCAGTTCTTC; CDR3: CASSVGLNYNEQFF
V: TRBV6-1; length: 14; J: TRBJ2-7; D: -; size: -; DNA: TGTGCCAGCCGCTATGACAGGTACTCCTACGAGCAGTACTTC; CDR3: CASRYDRYSYEQYF
V: TRBV6-1; length: 15; J: TRBJ2-1; D: TRBD2; size: once; DNA: TGTGCCAGCAGACCCGGGACTAGCGGGCTCAATGAGCAGTTCTTC; CDR3: CASRPGTSGLNEQFF
V: TRBV23-1; length: 14; J: TRBJ1-1; D: -; size: -; DNA: TGCGCCAGCAGTCCCTTCAGCATGAACACTGAAGCTTTCTTT; CDR3: CASSPFSMNTEAFF
V: TRBV21-1; length: 17; J: TRBJ1-4; D: -; size: -; DNA: TGTGCCAGCAGCAAACTATACAGGGGGCGTAGAAATGAAAAACTGTTTTTT; CDR3: CASSKLYRGRRNEKLFF
V: TRBV30; length: 14; J: TRBJ1-2; D: -; size: -; DNA: TGTGCCTGGAGCCTACGTGGTGGGATCTATGGCTACACCTTC; CDR3: CAWSLRGGIYGYTF
V: TRBV5-6; length: 14; J: TRBJ2-7; D: TRBD1; size: -; DNA: TGTGCCAGCAGCTTTGGGACAGGGTCAAGCGAGCAGTACTTC; CDR3: CASSFGTGSSEQYF